Given below is one T cell receptor (beta chain) in context. Germline CDR1 MGHRA, CDR2 YSYEKL. Trimming took off 0 bases at V and 11 bases at J, with 16 bases between the two ends. The CDR3 has 14 residues. This sample is part of a study of identical twins. Unique molecular identifiers were present on cDNA, and template switching added a universal primer site. TCRdb independently ran MiXCR on the 5' RACE reads; one entry per CDR3 protein. The profile shows roughly 480,000 distinct CDR3 sequences, 24% of them singletons. This same sample was also part of a study on T cells expressing NK-cell markers.

The source of this sequence is a woman in her late teens or twenties in good health. The sequencing input was CD4+ T cells sorted from blood. This chain links TRBV4-1 with TRBJ1-1; TRBD1 might be the D (5 bases). In nucleotides, the CDR3 is TGCGCCAGCAGCCAAGACGGGGACGGCCTAAAGGCTTTCTTT. It translates to CASSQDGDGLKAFF.